These 3 T cell receptor beta chains were sequenced from one sample in a study of blood T cells in healthy people across ages. Alongside a J-beta primer mix, a sample-barcoded 5' primer served in a second PCR lasting about 6 to 12 cycles. TCRdb called the 5' RACE reads again in MiXCR, with one record for every CDR3 protein. The sample carries about 1.4 million distinct CDR3 sequences, around 59% recorded once. Sequenced sample: blood. The receptors stem from a man between 18 and 35 years old in good health.

This clonotype showed up just a few times. The chain is built from TRBV18 and TRBJ2-5; a weak D match, TRBD2 (5 bases). This CDR3 is built from 16 residues. CDR1 is KGHSH and CDR2 is LQKENI in the germline V gene. Trimming stripped 4 bases from V and 4 bases from J, with 19 bases between. CDR3 coding DNA: TGTGCCAGCTCACTCGCCTCCGCGGGTTCCGGAGAGACCCAGTACTTC. Protein: CASSLASAGSGETQYF.

This clonotype was picked up a small number of times. The genes are TRBV6-2 or TRBV6-3 and TRBJ2-3; 9 nucleotides agree with TRBD2. Trimming removed 6 bases from V and 1 base from J; junction bases left unmatched: 14. This CDR3 comprises 18 residues. The germline V gene has CDR1 MNHEY and CDR2 SVGEGT. The CDR3 DNA is TGTGCCAGCAGCCTCCACGCAGGCGAGCGGGGGGGCACAGATACGCAGTATTTT. Translation: CASSLHAGERGGTDTQYF.

V gene TRBV7-9 combines with J gene TRBJ2-7; TRBD1 aligns across 9 bases. Germline CDR1 and CDR2: SEHNR and FQNEAQ (reference sequence). The CDR3 runs 14 residues. The V and J ends lost 3 bases and 5 bases, in that order; junction bases with no gene match: 5. The CDR3 is CASSFRDRVDEQYF. In DNA, the CDR3 is TGTGCCAGCAGCTTTAGGGACAGGGTTGACGAGCAGTACTTC. Supplemented by reference TRBV7-9 and TRBJ2-7, the full variable domain reads DTGVSQNPRHKITKRGQNVTFRCDPISEHNRLYWYRQTLGQGPEFLTYFQNEAQLEKSRLLSDRFSAERPKGSFSTLEIQRTEQGDSAMYLCASSFRDRVDEQYFGPGTRLTVT.